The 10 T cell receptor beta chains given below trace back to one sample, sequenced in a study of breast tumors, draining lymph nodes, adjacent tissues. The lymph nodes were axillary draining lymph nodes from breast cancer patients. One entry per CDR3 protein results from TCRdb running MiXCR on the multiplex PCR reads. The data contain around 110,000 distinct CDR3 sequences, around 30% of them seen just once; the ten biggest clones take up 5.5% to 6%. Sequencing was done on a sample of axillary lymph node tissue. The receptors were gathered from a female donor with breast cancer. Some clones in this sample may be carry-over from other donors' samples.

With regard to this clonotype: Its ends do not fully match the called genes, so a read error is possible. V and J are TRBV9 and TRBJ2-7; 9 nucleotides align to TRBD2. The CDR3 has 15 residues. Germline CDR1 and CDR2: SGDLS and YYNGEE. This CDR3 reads CASGLLAGDSYKQYF. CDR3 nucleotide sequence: TGTGCCAGCGGCTTATTAGCGGGAGACTCCTACAAGCAGTACTTC.

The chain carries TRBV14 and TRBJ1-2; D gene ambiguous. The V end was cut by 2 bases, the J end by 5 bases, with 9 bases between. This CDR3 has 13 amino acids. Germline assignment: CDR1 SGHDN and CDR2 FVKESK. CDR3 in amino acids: CASSQHSSYGYTF. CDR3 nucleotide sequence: TGTGCCAGCAGCCAACATAGCAGTTATGGCTACACCTTC.

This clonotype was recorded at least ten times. The CDR3 bases are TGTGCCAGTAGTCTCTACCCCAACGGACCCCCGGGAGGGGTTGAGCAGTACTTC. This codes for CASSLYPNGPPGGVEQYF. This chain uses TRBV19 with TRBJ2-7, with 8 positions matching TRBD2. The CDR3 extends over 18 amino acids. Germline CDR1 and CDR2: LNHDA and SQIVND (reference sequence). The V segment lost 5 bases and the J segment 7 bases; nucleotides outside the gene matches: 22. Supplemented by reference TRBV19 and TRBJ2-7, the full variable domain reads DGGITQSPKYLFRKEGQNVTLSCEQNLNHDAMYWYRQDPGQGLRLIYYSQIVNDFQKGDIAEGYSVSREKKESFPLTVTSAQKNPTAFYLCASSLYPNGPPGGVEQYFGPGTRLTVT.

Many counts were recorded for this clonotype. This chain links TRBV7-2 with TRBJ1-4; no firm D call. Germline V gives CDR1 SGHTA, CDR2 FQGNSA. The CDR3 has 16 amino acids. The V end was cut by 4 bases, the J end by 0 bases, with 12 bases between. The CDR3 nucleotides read TGTGCCAGCAGCTCAATTGGATACTCAACTAATGAAAAACTGTTTTTT. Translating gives CASSSIGYSTNEKLFF. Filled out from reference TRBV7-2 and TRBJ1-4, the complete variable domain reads GAGVSQSPSNKVTEKGKDVELRCDPISGHTALYWYRQSLGQGLEFLIYFQGNSAPDKSGLPSDRFSAERTGGSVSTLTIQRTQQEDSAVYLCASSSIGYSTNEKLFFGSGTQLSVL.

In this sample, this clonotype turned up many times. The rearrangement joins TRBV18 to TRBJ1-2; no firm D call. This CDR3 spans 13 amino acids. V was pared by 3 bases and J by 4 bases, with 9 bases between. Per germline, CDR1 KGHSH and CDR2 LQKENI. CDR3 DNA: TGTGCCAGCTCACCCGAGCATGGCTATGGCTACACCTTC. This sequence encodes CASSPEHGYGYTF.

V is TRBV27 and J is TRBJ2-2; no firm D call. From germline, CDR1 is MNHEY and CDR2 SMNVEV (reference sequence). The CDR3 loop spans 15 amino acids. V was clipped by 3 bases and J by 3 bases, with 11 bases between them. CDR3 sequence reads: CASSFRWRDTGELFF. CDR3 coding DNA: TGTGCCAGCAGTTTTAGGTGGCGAGACACCGGGGAGCTGTTTTTT.

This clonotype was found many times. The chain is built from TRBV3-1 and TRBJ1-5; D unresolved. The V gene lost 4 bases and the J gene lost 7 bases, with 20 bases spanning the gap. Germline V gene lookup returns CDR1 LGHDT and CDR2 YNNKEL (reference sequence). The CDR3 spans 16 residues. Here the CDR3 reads CASSLTAGRPGQPQHF. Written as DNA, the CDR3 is TGTGCCAGCAGCCTTACGGCAGGCAGACCAGGACAGCCCCAGCATTTT.

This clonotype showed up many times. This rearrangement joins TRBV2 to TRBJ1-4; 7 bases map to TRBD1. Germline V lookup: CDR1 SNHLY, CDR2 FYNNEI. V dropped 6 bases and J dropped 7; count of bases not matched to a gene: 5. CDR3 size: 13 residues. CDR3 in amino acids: CASRVGQSEKLFF. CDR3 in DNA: TGTGCCAGCAGGGTGGGACAGAGTGAAAAACTGTTTTTT.

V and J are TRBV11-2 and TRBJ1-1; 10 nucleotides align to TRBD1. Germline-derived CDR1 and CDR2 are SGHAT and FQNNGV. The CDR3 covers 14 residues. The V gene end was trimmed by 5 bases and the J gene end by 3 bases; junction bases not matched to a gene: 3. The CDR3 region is CASSPGTGDTEAFF. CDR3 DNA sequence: TGTGCCAGCAGCCCAGGGACAGGGGACACTGAAGCTTTCTTT.

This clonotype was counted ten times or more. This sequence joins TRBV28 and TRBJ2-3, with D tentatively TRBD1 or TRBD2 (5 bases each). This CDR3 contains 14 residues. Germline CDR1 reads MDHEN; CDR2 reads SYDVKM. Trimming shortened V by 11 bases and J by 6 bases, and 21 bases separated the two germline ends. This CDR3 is CASAPPGPLDTQYF. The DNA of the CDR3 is TGTGCCTCCGCTCCCCCGGGACCCCTTGATACGCAGTATTTT.